Following are 18 T cell receptor beta chains from one sample sequenced in a study of OX40 agonist ivuxolimab in advanced cancers. Measured with immunoSEQ multiplex PCR; TCRdb has only the in-frame clones, and not every one. The profile shows 100,000 to 150,000 clones, 85% to 95% of them singletons. The sequenced sample was CD4+ or CD8+ T cells sorted from blood, obtained in a trial of the OX40 agonist ivuxolimab. These receptor sequences come from an adult with an advanced solid tumor such as melanoma, head and neck, liver or kidney cancer.

The rearrangement uses TRBV28 and TRBJ1-2; D perhaps matches TRBD1 (5 bases). CDR3 length: 16 amino acids. Germline assignment: CDR1 MDHEN and CDR2 SYDVKM. V lost 2 bases and J lost 6, with 19 bases in between. The DNA for the CDR3 is TGTGCCAGCAGTTTACCCAAGACAGAGCTGCTAAATGGCTACACCTTC. Protein sequence: CASSLPKTELLNGYTF.

Here the CDR3 DNA reads TGTGCCAGCAGCCTGGACACGGCCCTACTAGAGCAGTACTTC. Translated, it gives CASSLDTALLEQYF. V is TRBV6-5 and J is TRBJ2-7; weak D call: TRBD1 (5 bases). The CDR3 extends over 14 amino acids. The germline V and J ends were trimmed by 6 bases and 7 bases, with 19 bases remaining between them. The V gene's germline CDR1 is MNHEY and CDR2 SVGAGI.

The chain recombines TRBV10-3 with TRBJ1-4; D is unclear. The CDR3 contains 16 residues. V was pared by 0 bases and J by 8 bases, with 16 bases between. Germline V lookup: CDR1 ENHRY, CDR2 SYGVKD. The DNA for the CDR3 is TGTGCCATCAGTGAGTCCAACGGTCTAAAGAGGGAAAAACTGTTTTTT. Residues: CAISESNGLKREKLFF.

The rearrangement joins TRBV7-2 to TRBJ1-4; D remains unclear. Germline V CDR1 and CDR2: SGHTA, FQGNSA. The CDR3 spans 14 residues. V lost 0 bases, J lost 4 bases, and 6 bases lay in between. In nucleotides, the CDR3 is TGTGCCAGCAGCTTAGCCGTCAGTAATGAAAAACTGTTTTTT. It codes for CASSLAVSNEKLFF.

This clone was picked up one time. The V and J genes are TRBV7-8 and TRBJ2-5; tentatively, D is TRBD2 (6 bases). Germline assignment: CDR1 SGHVS and CDR2 FQNEAQ. The CDR3 length is 12 residues. Trimming took off 3 bases at V and 5 bases at J, with 7 bases between the two ends. CDR3 amino acids: CASSFGGETQYF. The CDR3 DNA reads as TGTGCCAGCAGCTTCGGAGGGGAGACCCAGTACTTC.

The chain uses TRBV25-1 and TRBJ1-1; a possible D gene is TRBD1 (6 bases). Trimming shortened V by 1 base and J by 0 bases, and 12 bases separated the two germline ends. This CDR3 spans 16 amino acids. Germline loops: CDR1 MGHDK, CDR2 SYGVNS. CDR3 amino acids: CASSESPGQMNTEAFF. The CDR3 DNA follows: TGTGCCAGCAGTGAATCTCCAGGACAGATGAACACTGAAGCTTTCTTT.

The chain has TRBV6-1 and TRBJ1-2, with no clear D. The V and J ends lost 11 bases and 0 bases respectively, with 13 bases between them. This CDR3 is built from 13 residues. CDR1 and CDR2 (germline): MNHNS, SASEGT. This CDR3 reads CAARIDANYGYTF. The DNA for the CDR3 is TGTGCCGCCCGGATTGATGCTAACTATGGCTACACCTTC.

This rearrangement joins TRBV4-2 to TRBJ1-4; possibly TRBD1 for D (5 bases). Trimming pared 3 bases from V and 6 bases from J, leaving 20 bases between. The CDR3 loop spans 17 amino acids. Per the germline V gene, CDR1 is LGHNA and CDR2 is YNFKEQ. The CDR3: CASSHPATRGYDEKLFF. The CDR3 region has the DNA TGTGCCAGCAGCCACCCCGCTACACGGGGGTATGATGAAAAACTGTTTTTT.

J is TRBJ2-2 and V is TRBV5-1, with TRBD2 matching over 8 bases. V lost 0 bases to trimming and J lost 5 bases; unmatched junction nucleotides: 3. Germline lookup yields CDR1 SGHRS and CDR2 YFSETQ. CDR3 length: 15 amino acids. CDR3 protein: CASSLGPSGTGELFF. The CDR3 DNA sequence: TGCGCCAGCAGCTTGGGCCCTAGCGGGACCGGGGAGCTGTTTTTT.

This clone was seen a single time. The rearrangement links TRBV7-3 to TRBJ1-2, with 9 bases matching TRBD1. Losses at the gene ends were 0 bases for V and 7 bases for J; bases not matched to a gene: 12. CDR3 size: 17 residues. Germline CDR1 is SGHTA and CDR2 is FQGTGA. The CDR3 region has the DNA TGTGCCAGCAGCTTAACGACTTGGACAGGGGTTCTCGGTGGCTACACCTTC. This sequence encodes CASSLTTWTGVLGGYTF.

The rearrangement links TRBV5-1 to TRBJ2-3; D not certain. Trimming took 0 bases from V and 5 from J, leaving 13 bases between them. This CDR3 contains 15 residues. The germline CDR1 and CDR2 sequences are SGHRS and YFSETQ. The CDR3 loop reads CASSLANKLGDTQYF. The CDR3 DNA reads TGCGCCAGCAGCTTGGCCAATAAGCTGGGAGATACGCAGTATTTT.

The chain carries TRBV2 and TRBJ2-5; TRBD1 aligns across 8 bases. Matching the DNA end better, TRBJ2-7 makes the J call doubtful. The CDR3 length is 14 residues. Per germline, CDR1 SNHLY and CDR2 FYNNEI. In DNA, the CDR3 is TGTGCCACCTCGGACAGGGAAGGGTCCTACGAGCAGTACTTC. This codes for CATSDREGSYEQYF.

CDR3 sequence (DNA): TGTGCCAGCAGCCTGGGACAGAGCGATGGCTACACCTTC. Encoded protein: CASSLGQSDGYTF. The chain links TRBV6-6 to TRBJ1-2; 7 bases are a match to TRBD1. V was pared by 6 bases and J by 6 bases, with 7 bases of the junction left unmatched. Germline V gene sequence: CDR1 MNHNY, CDR2 SVGAGI (reference sequence). The length of the CDR3 is 13 residues.

The chain is built from TRBV19 and TRBJ2-5, with a possible D match to TRBD2 (6 bases). Germline CDR1 and CDR2: LNHDA and SQIVND (reference sequence). This CDR3 spans 15 amino acids. V lost 6 bases, J lost 1 base, and 15 bases lay in between. CDR3 sequence reads: CASSSFAGLQETQYF. CDR3 DNA: TGTGCCAGTAGCTCTTTCGCGGGACTCCAAGAGACCCAGTACTTC.

The gene calls are TRBV27 and TRBJ2-7, with 9 bases identical to TRBD2. With V trimmed by 2 bases and J by 6 bases, 5 bases remained unmatched. The germline V gene encodes CDR1 MNHEY and CDR2 SMNVEV (reference sequence). This CDR3 spans 14 amino acids. CDR3 bases: TGTGCCAGCAGTTTAAGCGGGAGGTGGAGCGAGCAGTACTTC. It specifies CASSLSGRWSEQYF.

The chain recombines TRBV19 with TRBJ2-2, with TRBD1 matching 8 bases. The V segment lost 4 bases and the J segment 6 bases; nucleotides outside the gene matches: 4. Germline CDR1 is LNHDA and CDR2 is SQIVND (reference sequence). This CDR3 spans 14 amino acids. CDR3 protein: CASSTDRGAGELFF. As DNA, the CDR3 is TGTGCCAGTAGTACCGACAGGGGAGCCGGGGAGCTGTTTTTT.

J is TRBJ1-1 and V is TRBV30; TRBD1 agrees at 12 bases. The CDR3 covers 14 residues. Trimming took 3 bases from V and 6 from J; bases not matched to a gene: 5. Germline loops: CDR1 GTSNPN, CDR2 SVGIG (reference sequence). The CDR3 loop is CAWSPGQGASEAFF. Here the CDR3 DNA reads TGTGCCTGGAGCCCGGGACAGGGGGCCTCTGAAGCTTTCTTT.

The chain carries TRBV5-1 and TRBJ2-5, with 14 bases fitting TRBD2. Trimming took 0 bases from V and 4 from J; bases not matched to a gene: 5. The germline V gene encodes CDR1 SGHRS and CDR2 YFSETQ. CDR3 length: 17 residues. The CDR3, as DNA: TGCGCCAGCAGCTTGGGACTAGCGGGAGGGCCGCGAGAGACCCAGTACTTC. This translates into CASSLGLAGGPRETQYF. Together with reference TRBV5-1 and TRBJ2-5, the CDR3 gives the full variable domain: KAGVTQTPRYLIKTRGQQVTLSCSPISGHRSVSWYQQTPGQGLQFLFEYFSETQRNKGNFPGRFSGRQFSNSRSEMNVSTLELGDSALYLCASSLGLAGGPRETQYFGPGTRLLVL.